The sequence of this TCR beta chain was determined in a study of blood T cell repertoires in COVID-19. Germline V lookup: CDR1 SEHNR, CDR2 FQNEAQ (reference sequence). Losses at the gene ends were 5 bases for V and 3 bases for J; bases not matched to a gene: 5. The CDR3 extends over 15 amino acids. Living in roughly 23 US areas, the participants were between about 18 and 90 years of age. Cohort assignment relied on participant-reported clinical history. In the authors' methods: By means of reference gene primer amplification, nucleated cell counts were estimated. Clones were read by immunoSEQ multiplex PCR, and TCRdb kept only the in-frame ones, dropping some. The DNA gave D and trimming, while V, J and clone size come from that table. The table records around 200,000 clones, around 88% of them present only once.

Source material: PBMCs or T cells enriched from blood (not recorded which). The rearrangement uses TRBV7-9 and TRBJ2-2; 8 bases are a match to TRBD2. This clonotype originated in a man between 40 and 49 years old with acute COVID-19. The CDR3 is CASSRIGGDTGELFF. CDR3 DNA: TGTGCCAGCAGCCGCATCGGGGGGGACACCGGGGAGCTGTTTTTT.